The 29 T cell receptor beta chains below come from one sample, sequenced in a study of glioma-infiltrating T cells. TCR alpha and beta CDR3 regions were amplified from RNA using iRepertoire nested multiplex PCR. TCRdb re-analysed the multiplex PCR reads in MiXCR, keeping a single row per CDR3 protein. Of tens of thousands of distinct CDR3 sequences in the sample, approximately 22% were seen once. Sequencing used glioma tissue, nonneoplastic brain tissue, or PBMCs (not recorded which). The receptors were gathered from a human donor with low-grade glioma or glioblastoma, undergoing nonglioma brain surgery, or in good health (not recorded which).

The chain joins TRBV19 to TRBJ1-6; D unresolved. CDR1 and CDR2 from the germline V gene are LNHDA and SQIVND (reference sequence). The CDR3 runs 16 residues. Between the trimmed V and J ends, which lost 0 bases and 7 bases, there was a span of 13 bases. The CDR3 sequence: CASSIDKSAGNSPLHF. The CDR3 DNA is TGTGCCAGTAGTATAGATAAGTCCGCGGGGAATTCACCCCTCCACTTT.

This clonotype occurred many times. The chain joins TRBV18 to TRBJ2-5; no clear D. Trimming pared 6 bases from V and 0 bases from J, leaving 8 bases between. Germline V gene data show CDR1 as KGHSH and CDR2 as LQKENI. The CDR3 runs 13 residues. CDR3 DNA: TGTGCCAGCTCCCTTGAATACCAAGAGACCCAGTACTTC. Translated: CASSLEYQETQYF.

This clonotype was found many times. V gene TRBV12-3 or TRBV12-4 combines with J gene TRBJ2-1, with no clear D. This CDR3 comprises 13 residues. The V end lost 2 bases, the J end lost 7 bases, and 9 bases lay between the germline ends. DNA for the CDR3: TGTGCCAGCAGTTTACACGGAAGAAATGAGCAGTTCTTC. This gives the protein CASSLHGRNEQFF.

This clonotype was observed a handful of times. CDR3 in DNA: TGTGCCAGCAGCCATCTAGCGGGGGCCCGGGAGACCCAGTACTTC. Its protein product is CASSHLAGARETQYF. The gene calls are TRBV7-2 and TRBJ2-5; 10 nucleotides agree with TRBD2. Germline CDR1 reads SGHTA; CDR2 reads FQGNSA. J was trimmed by 5 bases and V by 5 bases; bases with no gene match: 8. The CDR3 extends over 15 amino acids.

The genes are TRBV27 and TRBJ2-2, with D perhaps assigned TRBD1 or TRBD2 (6 bases each). The CDR3 runs to 16 residues. Per germline, CDR1 MNHEY and CDR2 SMNVEV (reference sequence). V lost 0 bases, J lost 5 bases, and 13 bases lay in between. In DNA, the CDR3 is TGTGCCAGCAGTTTATCGTGGTGGGGGGCGACCGGGGAGCTGTTTTTT. Its protein is CASSLSWWGATGELFF.

The sample holds many counts of this clonotype. The chain links TRBV5-4 to TRBJ1-1, with D uncertain. CDR1 is SGHNT, CDR2 YYREEE, per germline (reference sequence). V was cut by 0 bases and J by 0 bases, with 9 bases left in between. This CDR3 region has 15 residues. CDR3 residues: CASSLDGVMNTEAFF. CDR3 coding DNA: TGTGCCAGCAGCTTGGATGGGGTAATGAACACTGAAGCTTTCTTT.

The table lists this clonotype with many counts. The chain employs TRBV2 and TRBJ2-3; no definite D call. The germline CDR1 and CDR2 sequences are SNHLY and FYNNEI. V was pared by 7 bases and J by 2 bases, with 4 bases between. The CDR3 extends over 11 amino acids. The CDR3 spells CASTHTDTQYF. The DNA for the CDR3 is TGTGCCAGCACTCACACAGATACGCAGTATTTT. Full variable domain (remainder filled in from reference TRBV2 and TRBJ2-3): EPEVTQTPSHQVTQMGQEVILRCVPISNHLYFYWYRQILGQKVEFLVSFYNNEISEKSEIFDDQFSVERPDGSNFTLKIRSTKLEDSAMYFCASTHTDTQYFGPGTRLTVL.

About this clonotype itself: A much more abundant neighbour one base away suggests this may be a read error. The chain combines TRBV6-1 with TRBJ2-1; D gene uncertain. The CDR3 consists of 13 residues. Trimming removed 5 bases from V and 4 bases from J, with 9 bases in between. Germline V gene lookup returns CDR1 MNHNS and CDR2 SASEGT. CDR3: CASSQTAYNEQFF. The CDR3 coding sequence is TGTGCCAGCAGTCAGACCGCTTACAATGAGCAGTTCTTC.

The rearrangement uses TRBV5-1 and TRBJ1-1, with D hard to call. Between the trimmed V and J ends, which lost 4 bases and 1 base, there was a span of 11 bases. This CDR3 is built from 14 residues. Germline assignment: CDR1 SGHRS and CDR2 YFSETQ. The chain's CDR3 is CASSATTPNTEAFF. CDR3 in DNA: TGCGCCAGCAGCGCGACGACACCGAACACTGAAGCTTTCTTT.

This clonotype is labeled medium-sized. The V and J genes are TRBV20-1 and TRBJ1-5, with D perhaps matching TRBD1 (5 bases). Germline loops: CDR1 DFQATT, CDR2 SNEGSKA (reference sequence). V was pared by 5 bases and J by 3 bases, with 11 bases between. The CDR3 covers 13 residues. The CDR3 DNA sequence: TGCAGTGCTTCGCGGGGGGTCAATCAGCCCCAGCATTTT. Amino acid sequence: CSASRGVNQPQHF.

To note about this clonotype: This may arise from a read error, as a much more abundant clone is one base away. The chain joins TRBV20-1 to TRBJ2-3; D gene ambiguous. The germline V gene has CDR1 DFQATT and CDR2 SNEGSKA (reference sequence). The CDR3 is 15 amino acids. The V end was cut by 0 bases, the J end by 5 bases, with 15 bases between. In nucleotides, the CDR3 is TGCAGTGCTAGAGATACGGCTAAGGGCAAAGATACGCAGTATTTT. Its translation is CSARDTAKGKDTQYF.

With respect to this clonotype: This likely comes from a read error, as the CDR3 has no conserved phenylalanine or tryptophan at its end. The rearrangement links TRBV20-1 to TRBJ1-5; 7 nucleotides match TRBD1. There are 14 residues in the CDR3. V lost 4 bases, J lost 4 bases, and 7 bases stayed unmatched. The V gene's germline CDR1 is DFQATT and CDR2 SNEGSKA (reference sequence). The CDR3 loop reads CSAIGTADNQPQHL. The CDR3 DNA reads TGCAGTGCTATTGGGACAGCGGATAATCAGCCCCAGCATTTA.

There are many counts of this clonotype. This rearrangement joins TRBV12-3 or TRBV12-4 to TRBJ1-1; D unclear. The CDR3 is 14 residues long. Between the trimmed V and J ends, which lost 2 bases and 2 bases, there was a span of 9 bases. CDR3 nucleotides: TGTGCCAGCAGTTTAAGGCCGAGAAACACTGAAGCTTTCTTT. It codes for CASSLRPRNTEAFF.

In this sample, this clonotype turned up many times. The CDR3 sequence: CARTGMNTEAFF. For the CDR3, the DNA is TGTGCCAGAACAGGGATGAACACTGAAGCTTTCTTT. The V gene is TRBV2, the J gene TRBJ1-1, with D possibly being TRBD1 (6 bases). Trimming stripped 9 bases from V and 0 bases from J, with 8 bases between. CDR1 is SNHLY, CDR2 FYNNEI, per germline. The CDR3 has 12 residues.

This clonotype has just a few counts. The chain has TRBV10-3 and TRBJ2-5; 8 bases align to TRBD2. Germline CDR1 is ENHRY and CDR2 is SYGVKD. CDR3 length: 13 residues. V lost 7 bases and J lost 3; bases outside the gene matches: 4. This chain's CDR3 is CAIKETSEETQYF. The DNA of the CDR3 is TGTGCCATCAAAGAGACTAGCGAAGAGACCCAGTACTTC.

This clonotype was picked up one time. The chain employs TRBV5-4 and TRBJ2-7; 11 nucleotides agree with TRBD2. V shed 2 bases, J shed 6 bases, and the junction held 7 bases outside the gene matches. CDR1 is SGHNT and CDR2 is YYREEE in the germline V gene (reference sequence). This CDR3 comprises 15 residues. The CDR3, as DNA: TGTGCCAGCAGCTTTACACTAGCGGGAGTCCCCGAGCAGTACTTC. Protein sequence: CASSFTLAGVPEQYF.

At least ten counts were recorded for this clonotype. The chain carries TRBV18 and TRBJ1-1; no clear D. This CDR3 region has 12 residues. Germline V lookup: CDR1 KGHSH, CDR2 LQKENI. Trimming removed 3 bases from V and 11 bases from J, with 13 bases in between. The CDR3 DNA reads as TGTGCCAGCTCACCCGTGAGCGGAGCGGCTTTCTTT. Its protein is CASSPVSGAAFF.

There are many counts of this clonotype. This sequence joins TRBV5-1 and TRBJ1-2; 9 nucleotides align to TRBD1. V was pared by 3 bases and J by 5 bases, with 5 bases of the junction left unmatched. This CDR3 region has 14 residues. Germline loops: CDR1 SGHRS, CDR2 YFSETQ. CDR3 region: CASSSGTGRYGYTF. The CDR3, as DNA: TGCGCCAGCAGCTCAGGGACAGGGCGTTATGGCTACACCTTC.

This clonotype was observed many times. The chain uses TRBV20-1 and TRBJ2-7, with 8 bases matching TRBD1. V trimming: 7 bases; J trimming: 1 base; junction bases outside the gene matches: 6. Germline assignment: CDR1 DFQATT and CDR2 SNEGSKA (reference sequence). The CDR3 runs to 13 residues. This CDR3 reads CSGGQGMSYEQYF. The CDR3 nucleotides are TGCAGTGGCGGACAGGGTATGTCCTACGAGCAGTACTTC.

This clonotype was seen repeatedly, ten times or more. The chain couples TRBV27 to TRBJ2-7; 7 bases are a match to TRBD1. The germline V gene encodes CDR1 MNHEY and CDR2 SMNVEV (reference sequence). J lost 3 bases, V lost 0 bases, and 2 bases had no gene match. CDR3 length: 14 residues. The CDR3 DNA follows: TGTGCCAGCAGTTTATCGACAGGGTTCTACGAGCAGTACTTC. As protein: CASSLSTGFYEQYF.

This clonotype occurred a few times. The V and J genes are TRBV12-5 and TRBJ1-1; 8 nucleotides line up with TRBD1. Trimming removed 1 base from V and 10 bases from J; junction bases left unmatched: 5. Germline V CDR1 and CDR2: LGHNT, FRNRAP. There are 13 residues in the CDR3. DNA for the CDR3: TGTGCTAGTGGTTTGGGAAACAGGGGGGGAGCTTTCTTT. Protein: CASGLGNRGGAFF.

This clonotype was seen at least ten times. CDR3 nucleotide sequence: TGTGCCAGCAGCCCCGGGGCGGGGGAGCAGTACTTC. This translates into CASSPGAGEQYF. V and J are TRBV6-1 and TRBJ2-7, with D tentatively TRBD2 (6 bases). Per the germline V gene, CDR1 is MNHNS and CDR2 is SASEGT. Trimming shortened V by 6 bases and J by 7 bases, and 13 bases separated the two germline ends. The CDR3 covers 12 residues.

This clonotype was observed at least ten times. The gene calls are TRBV12-3 or TRBV12-4 and TRBJ1-1, with D hard to call. CDR3 length: 14 residues. The V end lost 6 bases, the J end lost 1 base, and 12 bases lay between the germline ends. Written as DNA, the CDR3 is TGTGCCAGCAGCCTAAGCTGGTCGAACACTGAAGCTTTCTTT. Protein sequence: CASSLSWSNTEAFF.

This clonotype was counted a few times. The chain joins TRBV9 to TRBJ2-5, with D possibly called TRBD1 or TRBD2 (5 bases each). The germline CDR1 and CDR2 sequences are SGDLS and YYNGEE. The CDR3 contains 16 residues. With 0 bases removed from V and 2 bases from J, the gap between germline ends came to 14 bases. CDR3 sequence: CASSVATGGPQETQYF. As DNA, the CDR3 is TGTGCCAGCAGCGTAGCTACTGGGGGACCGCAAGAGACCCAGTACTTC.

This clonotype was seen repeatedly, ten times or more. V usage is TRBV29-1 and J usage is TRBJ2-5, with unresolved D. This CDR3 is 13 amino acids long. V dropped 4 bases and J dropped 2 bases, with 11 bases sitting between them. Germline values: CDR1 SQVTM, CDR2 ANQGSEA. CDR3: CSVAQTAQETQYF. The CDR3 nucleotides are TGCAGCGTTGCGCAAACTGCTCAAGAGACCCAGTACTTC. Full variable domain (outside the CDR3, taken from reference TRBV29-1 and TRBJ2-5): SAVISQKPSRDICQRGTSLTIQCQVDSQVTMMFWYRQQPGQSLTLIATANQGSEATYESGFVIDKFPISRPNLTFSTLTVSNMSPEDSSIYLCSVAQTAQETQYFGPGTRLLVL.

At least ten counts were recorded for this clonotype. The genes are TRBV4-2 and TRBJ2-2; 12 bases agree with TRBD2. Germline-derived CDR1 and CDR2 are LGHNA and YNFKEQ. CDR3 length equals 17 residues. V lost 2 bases to trimming and J lost 6 bases; unmatched junction nucleotides: 7. CDR3 protein: CASSQNLAGGPSGELFF. Here the CDR3 DNA reads TGTGCCAGCAGCCAAAACCTAGCGGGAGGGCCGTCCGGGGAGCTGTTTTTT.

This clonotype was seen at least ten times. This chain links TRBV6-1 with TRBJ2-7; D gene unclear. Trimming took 8 bases from V and 4 from J, leaving 18 bases between them. This CDR3 comprises 14 residues. CDR1 is MNHNS and CDR2 is SASEGT in the germline V gene. The CDR3 loop is CASALHAGRYEQYF. The DNA for the CDR3 is TGTGCCAGCGCCTTACATGCCGGGCGGTACGAGCAGTACTTC.

This clonotype has at least ten counts. This sequence joins TRBV29-1 and TRBJ1-1; no firm D call. V lost 0 bases and J 0 bases, leaving 14 bases between the germline ends. The CDR3 extends over 16 amino acids. Germline CDR1 and CDR2: SQVTM and ANQGSEA. The CDR3 DNA follows: TGCAGCGTTGAAGAATCACGGAGGAGTATGAACACTGAAGCTTTCTTT. Translating gives CSVEESRRSMNTEAFF.

The sample holds many counts of this clonotype. The CDR3 protein is CASSEARSVTEAFF. Written as DNA, the CDR3 is TGTGCCAGCAGTGAAGCGCGCTCAGTCACTGAAGCTTTCTTT. The rearrangement links TRBV2 to TRBJ1-1; D unresolved. With 0 bases removed from V and 4 bases from J, the gap between germline ends came to 9 bases. CDR3 length: 14 amino acids. Per germline, CDR1 SNHLY and CDR2 FYNNEI.